This is a list of T cell receptor beta chains from one sample in a study of blood T cell repertoires in COVID-19. Produced via immunoSEQ multiplex PCR; TCRdb's table is partial and in-frame only. The sample shows under 350,000 clones, approximately 90% of them seen only once. Sample: peripheral blood. The receptors originated from a man between 18 and 35 years old with active or convalescent COVID-19. CDR3s include the opening cysteine and the closing phenylalanine or tryptophan. D genes are given only for firm matches. Rows may omit the clone size; those that give it use once, few, many or a size class.

NA	NA	TRBJ1-1	TRBV7-2	CASSSGADTEAFF	TGTGCCAGCAGCTCAGGGGCGGACACTGAAGCTTTCTTT
NA	TRBD2	TRBJ2-7	TRBV2	CASGGLAGSGEQYF	TGTGCCAGCGGGGGACTAGCGGGATCGGGGGAGCAGTACTTC
NA	TRBD1	TRBJ1-4	TRBV4-1	CASSHYPRTGGEKLFF	TGCGCCAGCAGCCATTACCCCCGGACAGGGGGAGAAAAACTGTTTTTT
NA	NA	TRBJ1-1	TRBV4-1	CASSQDSGLRTEAFF	TGCGCCAGCAGCCAAGATTCGGGTTTGAGGACTGAAGCTTTCTTT
NA	NA	TRBJ2-4	TRBV11-2	CASSGGGIRAKNIQYF	TGTGCCAGCAGTGGGGGGGGCATTCGAGCCAAAAACATTCAGTACTTC
few	NA	TRBJ1-2	TRBV6-4	CASSSSLWSYGYTF	TGTGCCAGCAGCTCCTCGTTGTGGAGCTATGGCTACACCTTC
once	NA	TRBJ1-1	TRBV7-9	CASSSTRAEAFF	TGTGCCAGCAGCTCCACGCGGGCTGAAGCTTTCTTT
NA	NA	TRBJ1-4	TRBV19	CASRDTREKLFF	TGTGCCAGCAGGGACACCAGGGAAAAACTGTTTTTT
NA	NA	TRBJ2-5	TRBV7-9	CASSLGGLRETQYF	TGTGCCAGCAGCTTAGGAGGATTACGAGAGACCCAGTACTTC
NA	TRBD2	TRBJ2-1	TRBV24-1	CATSEAGLGTYNEQFF	TGTGCCACCAGTGAGGCGGGACTAGGGACGTACAATGAGCAGTTCTTC
NA	NA	TRBJ2-7	TRBV28	CASSKVQGYEQYF	TGTGCCAGCAGTAAAGTACAGGGTTACGAGCAGTACTTC
NA	TRBD1	TRBJ1-6	TRBV7-2	CASSWADRENSPLHF	TGTGCCAGCAGTTGGGCGGACAGGGAGAATTCACCCCTCCACTTT
NA	TRBD2	TRBJ2-2	TRBV5-5	CASSSFSGGTGELFF	TGTGCCAGCAGCTCATTTTCGGGGGGGACCGGGGAGCTGTTTTTT
NA	TRBD1	TRBJ2-7	TRBV11-1	CASSPTGDPWGEQYF	TGTGCCAGCAGCCCTACAGGGGACCCCTGGGGCGAGCAGTACTTC
NA	TRBD1	TRBJ1-1	TRBV28	CASSRDRVRLRAEAFF	TGTGCCAGCAGTCGGGACAGGGTCCGTCTGAGGGCTGAAGCTTTCTTT
NA	TRBD1	TRBJ2-7	TRBV11-3	CASSSSQGTSYEQYF	TGTGCCAGCAGCTCCTCACAGGGGACCTCCTACGAGCAGTACTTC
NA	NA	TRBJ2-7	TRBV9	CASSVGIARDEQYF	TGTGCCAGCAGCGTAGGTATAGCCCGCGACGAGCAGTACTTC
once	NA	TRBJ2-7	TRBV9	CASSPEGEYDIYEQYF	TGTGCCAGCAGTCCAGAGGGGGAGTACGATATATACGAGCAGTACTTC
NA	TRBD2	TRBJ2-1	TRBV6-1	CASSEPGLERNEQFF	TGTGCCAGCAGTGAACCGGGACTAGAGAGGAATGAGCAGTTCTTC
NA	TRBD2	TRBJ2-2	TRBV4-2	CASSQVRTSGVGELFF	TGTGCCAGCAGCCAAGTACGGACTAGCGGGGTCGGGGAGCTGTTTTTT
NA	TRBD2	TRBJ2-7	TRBV7-2	CASTPGGIYEQYF	TGTGCCAGCACCCCGGGGGGAATCTACGAGCAGTACTTC
NA	NA	TRBJ1-3	TRBV28	CASQTVTGSGNTIYF	TGTGCCAGCCAAACCGTTACGGGCTCTGGAAACACCATATATTTT
NA	TRBD2	TRBJ2-3	TRBV5-1	CASNLAISGDTDTQYF	TGCGCCAGCAACTTGGCGATTAGCGGGGACACAGATACGCAGTATTTT
NA	NA	TRBJ2-3	TRBV14	CASSQLLSDTQYF	TGTGCCAGCAGCCAACTCTTATCCGATACGCAGTATTTT
once	NA	TRBJ1-5	TRBV4-2	CASSPLALGQDNQPQHF	TGTGCCAGCAGCCCGCTCGCCTTAGGACAAGACAATCAGCCCCAGCATTTT
NA	NA	TRBJ1-1	TRBV10-3	CAISSVGNTEAFF	TGTGCCATCAGTAGTGTCGGGAACACTGAAGCTTTCTTT
once	TRBD2	TRBJ2-3	TRBV24-1	CATSELAGTSTDTQYF	TGTGCCACCAGTGAGCTAGCGGGAACTAGCACAGATACGCAGTATTTT
NA	TRBD1	TRBJ2-7	TRBV2	CASSEATGSSYEQYF	TGTGCCAGCAGTGAAGCGACAGGGTCCTCCTACGAGCAGTACTTC
once	NA	TRBJ1-1	TRBV9	CASSVGPGTNTEAFF	TGTGCCAGCAGCGTAGGTCCAGGCACGAACACTGAAGCTTTCTTT
once	TRBD1	TRBJ1-1	TRBV19	CASSPRTGMNTEAFF	TGTGCCAGTAGTCCCAGGACAGGGATGAACACTGAAGCTTTCTTT
NA	NA	TRBJ1-3	TRBV5-1	CASSFNGASGNTIYF	TGCGCCAGCAGCTTTAATGGGGCCTCTGGAAACACCATATATTTT
few	NA	TRBJ1-5	TRBV28	CASTSGGINQPQHF	TGTGCCAGCACCTCCGGGGGTATCAATCAGCCCCAGCATTTT
NA	NA	TRBJ1-1	TRBV5-4	CASHSSDTEAFF	TGTGCCAGCCATAGCTCTGATACTGAAGCTTTCTTT
NA	TRBD1	TRBJ1-5	TRBV3-1/TRBV3-2	CASSQSGQGSQPQHF	TGTGCCAGCAGCCAGTCAGGACAGGGGAGTCAGCCCCAGCATTTT
NA	NA	TRBJ1-6	TRBV2	CASSDFGLGDSPLHF	TGTGCCAGCAGTGATTTTGGTCTGGGAGATTCACCCCTCCACTTT
NA	TRBD1	TRBJ2-2	TRBV6-2/TRBV6-3	CASSLGTGTTGELFF	TGTGCCAGCAGTTTAGGGACAGGGACGACCGGGGAGCTGTTTTTT
NA	NA	TRBJ2-7	TRBV30	CAWKGRDTYEQYF	TGTGCCTGGAAAGGACGGGACACCTACGAGCAGTACTTC
NA	NA	TRBJ2-2	TRBV7-8	CASSLDFRPNTGELFF	TGTGCCAGCAGCTTAGACTTCAGGCCGAACACCGGGGAGCTGTTTTTT
NA	NA	TRBJ1-5	TRBV11-2	CASSLDGRGSGQPQHF	TGTGCCAGCAGCTTAGATGGAAGGGGGTCGGGTCAGCCCCAGCATTTT
NA	NA	TRBJ1-2	TRBV6-5	CASSYSNSLNYGYTF	TGTGCCAGCAGTTACTCGAACAGCTTAAACTATGGCTACACCTTC
once	NA	TRBJ1-2	TRBV5-4	CASSLAIQDFGYTF	TGTGCCAGCAGCTTGGCCATTCAGGACTTTGGCTACACCTTC
NA	NA	TRBJ2-1	TRBV9	CASSVGSGSYNEQFF	TGTGCCAGCAGCGTAGGGAGCGGTTCCTACAATGAGCAGTTCTTC
NA	NA	TRBJ1-2	TRBV3-1/TRBV3-2	CASSRAPLSPVRGYTF	TGTGCCAGCAGCCGCGCTCCCCTGAGCCCCGTCCGGGGCTACACCTTC
NA	NA	TRBJ1-5	TRBV7-9	CASSLEEVQPQHF	TGTGCCAGCAGCTTAGAAGAGGTTCAGCCCCAGCATTTT
NA	NA	TRBJ2-7	TRBV14	CASSQVRTSGEQYF	TGTGCCAGCAGCCAAGTTCGGACATCGGGCGAGCAGTACTTC
NA	NA	TRBJ1-3	TRBV7-9	CASSPTVGNTIYF	TGTGCCAGCAGCCCAACTGTGGGAAACACCATATATTTT